This TCR beta chain was sequenced during a study of T cells after yellow fever vaccination. In the study overall: Fractions of low cell number were prepared using SMART-Seq v4 Ultra Low Input.

This CDR3 spans 14 amino acids. The germline gives CDR1 SGHTA, CDR2 FQGNSA. The V end was cut by 4 bases, the J end by 9 bases, with 18 bases between. UMIs were added to TCR cDNA along with a universal primer site when it was made by 5'RACE template switching. TCRdb re-called the 5' RACE reads through MiXCR, storing one row per CDR3 protein. This sample has 450,000 to 550,000 distinct CDR3 sequences; under 25% occur once, and the top ten carry roughly an eighth. V usage is TRBV7-2 and J usage is TRBJ1-1, with a possible D match to TRBD1 (5 bases). This specimen was PBMCs, taken 15 days after the yellow fever booster vaccination. The source of this sequence is a man younger than 40 who received the YFV17D yellow fever vaccine. CDR3 in DNA: TGTGCCAGCAGCTCACAGGATCATCAACTACAAGCTTTCTTT. It translates to CASSSQDHQLQAFF.